A selection of T cell receptor beta chains follows, all from one sample in a study of T cell changes during pregnancy in multiple sclerosis. The repertoire was sequenced with immunoSEQ multiplex PCR; TCRdb's copy has only in-frame clones and lacks some. This sample has just under 40,000 clones; 90% occur once, and the top ten carry over 0.4%. Material: CD4+ T cells from peripheral blood mononuclear cells, obtained in the first trimester of pregnancy. The receptors stem from a female donor in good health, enrolled as a control in a pregnancy study. Both conserved end residues are part of each CDR3.

V gene: TRBV9
CDR3 protein: CASSDDHPARDTYEQYF

V gene: TRBV13
CDR3 protein: CASSLGGLETDTQYF

V gene: TRBV4-3
CDR3 protein: CASSQDTLGGAYYGYTF

V gene: TRBV5-1
CDR3 protein: CASSFEGLSYEQYF

V gene: TRBV7-9
CDR3 protein: CASSLVGQGGRAEAFF

V gene: TRBV29-1
CDR3 protein: CSVLQSGGTDTQYF

V gene: TRBV7-2
CDR3 protein: CASSSTGDRYNEQFF

V gene: TRBV9
CDR3 protein: CASSVVGTATSGNTIYF

V gene: TRBV7-8
CDR3 protein: CASSPYRSGDGFF

V gene: TRBV9
CDR3 protein: CASSVEGQDHQPQHF

V gene: TRBV2
CDR3 protein: CAGALTGGNQETQYF

V gene: TRBV9
CDR3 protein: CASSPRQGATEAAFF

V gene: TRBV4-3
CDR3 protein: CASSQRGGLHSGNTIYF

V gene: TRBV6-1
CDR3 protein: CASSEGTGLYGYTF

V gene: TRBV18
CDR3 protein: CASSQGQAGNTIYF

V gene: TRBV29-1
CDR3 protein: CSAAGQMYTEAFF